A selection of T cell receptor beta chains follows, all from one sample in a study of technical replicates of blood from several donors. TCRdb's copy holds only in-frame clones and misses some; the assay was immunoSEQ multiplex PCR. The sample shows just under 45,000 clones, roughly 96% of them seen only once. The sample consisted of T cells isolated from PBMCs. These receptors were obtained from a human donor in good health. The conserved cysteine and the conserved F or W are not part of the CDR3 here. The order of the fields is CDR3 length, V gene, J gene, CDR3 protein.

length: 16; V: TRBV7-9; J: TRBJ2-2; CDR3: ASSQGLAGGALTGELF
length: 14; V: TRBV30; J: TRBJ1-5; CDR3: AWSVPGTASNQPQH
length: 12; V: TRBV30; J: TRBJ2-7; CDR3: AWTSQGSVYEQY
length: 12; V: TRBV7-2; J: TRBJ2-2; CDR3: ASTAPAGGGELF
length: 17; V: TRBV4-3; J: TRBJ2-5; CDR3: ASSRILAGFKGSQETQY
length: 12; V: TRBV18; J: TRBJ1-1; CDR3: ASSPTDYGTEAF
length: 13; V: TRBV5-6; J: TRBJ2-1; CDR3: ASSSGKSSYNEQF
length: 15; V: TRBV4-2; J: TRBJ2-3; CDR3: ASSQVGRAYGTDTQY
length: 12; V: TRBV28; J: TRBJ1-1; CDR3: ASSLRGLNTEAF
length: 13; V: TRBV27; J: TRBJ2-5; CDR3: ASRTRDRDRETQY
length: 12; V: TRBV10-2; J: TRBJ2-2; CDR3: ASIERANTGELF
length: 16; V: TRBV4-1; J: TRBJ1-2; CDR3: ASSQDAGQPPTNYGYT
length: 13; V: TRBV27; J: TRBJ2-7; CDR3: ASSSVTGPSYEQY
length: 13; V: TRBV23-1; J: TRBJ1-2; CDR3: ASSQSGAANYGYT
length: 14; V: TRBV11-2; J: TRBJ2-7; CDR3: ASKVGPTAAPYEQY
length: 11; V: TRBV7-9; J: TRBJ1-1; CDR3: ASIPGGGTEAF
length: 12; V: TRBV12-5; J: TRBJ1-5; CDR3: ASAGQGTNQPQH
length: 14; V: TRBV19; J: TRBJ2-7; CDR3: ASSIVPGHPWSEQY
length: 12; V: TRBV27; J: TRBJ2-7; CDR3: ASSYAGWSYEQY
length: 12; V: TRBV5-1; J: TRBJ2-1; CDR3: ASSLDSGRDEQF
length: 13; V: TRBV7-2; J: TRBJ2-7; CDR3: ASRGFSGQGYEQY
length: 14; V: TRBV9; J: TRBJ1-5; CDR3: ASSVSTYRGNQPQH
length: 12; V: TRBV4-2; J: TRBJ2-7; CDR3: ASSQFLGSYEQY
length: 14; V: TRBV6-5; J: TRBJ1-2; CDR3: ASSLRTGPAGYGYT
length: 11; V: TRBV6-1; J: TRBJ2-1; CDR3: ASLQGFNNEQF
length: 14; V: TRBV7-6; J: TRBJ1-2; CDR3: ASSLYHESRKNGYT
length: 13; V: TRBV7-9; J: TRBJ2-3; CDR3: ASSFPAANGDTQY
length: 11; V: TRBV15; J: TRBJ2-7; CDR3: ATSRDNGYEQY
length: 9; V: TRBV6-5; J: TRBJ2-5; CDR3: ASSAGGSLY
length: 10; V: TRBV30; J: TRBJ2-1; CDR3: AWSHRVHEQF
length: 14; V: TRBV4-3; J: TRBJ2-7; CDR3: ASSQDFPGKPYEQY
length: 11; V: TRBV6-5; J: TRBJ2-5; CDR3: ASSSDIQETQY
length: 10; V: TRBV10-3; J: TRBJ1-1; CDR3: AIARVTAEAF
length: 11; V: TRBV5-6; J: TRBJ1-2; CDR3: ASSLRTGYGYT
length: 13; V: TRBV11-2; J: TRBJ2-3; CDR3: ASSSGQGAADTQY
length: 14; V: TRBV5-4; J: TRBJ2-3; CDR3: ASSSQREAIKDTQY
length: 14; V: TRBV18; J: TRBJ1-2; CDR3: ASSPGGHWDVYGYT
length: 14; V: TRBV4-1; J: TRBJ1-4; CDR3: ASSPRSGREVEKLF